This record looks at one TCR beta chain sequence and its context. The specificity of this receptor is unknown. Per-base quality was not reported, and no clone a single base away is much larger than it. The sample belongs to a study of CD8+CD57+ T cells in acquired aplastic anemia (dated by TCRdb to 2016 to 2019). In the study overall: Extracted DNA from sorted CD4+ and CD8+ cells averaged around 3.5 ug, ranging from roughly 0.19 to 27.4 ug. CD8+CD57+ expansion was defined as a frequency above the mean frequency observed in healthy subjects.

Summary of the overall study and its limitations: Approximately 31 CD8+ CDR3 sequences were found in both patients and controls but appeared to be highly expressed in patients and within the immunodominant clones of the patients. No significant difference in CD8+ Simpson's diversity was found between patients and healthy controls (P=0.060).

Flow cytometry had shown CD8+CD57+ cell expansion in the patients selected for sequencing. All patients had severe acquired aplastic anemia diagnosed by International Study of Aplastic Anemia and Agranulocytosis and Camitta criteria. No therapy had been received by the patients at the time of blood sampling. TCR repertoires of sorted CD4+ and CD8+ blood T cells from severe aplastic anemia patients and healthy subjects were deep-sequenced in the study. Patients were enrolled in the USA under clinicaltrials.gov protocols 00001620, 01623167, 00001397, 00071045, 00081523 and 00961064. Ficoll-Paque density gradient centrifugation was used to isolate peripheral blood mononuclear cells. Before DNA extraction, CD4+ and CD8+ T cells were sorted with FACS or magnetic beads. Trimming removed 1 base from V and 0 bases from J, leaving 7 bases between the germline ends. Counted from cysteine to phenylalanine, this CDR3 has 14 amino acids. Only CDR3 DNA remains: 42 bases, in frame from the first base. The germline V gene gives CDR1 as SGHVS and CDR2 as FQNEAQ.

Profiling of TCR beta VDJ combinations and CDR3 sequences used genomic DNA as the template. An Illumina HiSeq 2000 was used for TCR repertoire sequencing. As for the original processing: TRBV/TRBJ rearrangement plots, CDR3 size and DJ length profiles, and Simpson's diversity index were used to assess repertoires. Whichever DNA sequence was most abundant in the deep sequencing data was defined as the immunodominant clone. CDR3 amino acid sequences were screened for sharing across subjects and compared with published repertoires and the VDJdb database. The raw public data were reprocessed by TCRdb itself: fastp quality trimming at Q25, MiXCR clonotype calling, in-frame beta chains only. Each CDR3 protein appears once, grouped with its most common genes and DNA. The V and J calls, along with clone size, are taken from TCRdb and not from the paper's own processing. The sample has about 290,000 distinct CDR3 sequences on record, roughly 53% of them singletons. The ten most abundant clones make up approximately 1.2% of the sample.

Sequences were obtained from sorted CD4+, CD8+, or CD8+CD57+ T cells (not recorded which) from PBMCs. The rearranged segments are TRBV7-8 and TRBJ2-7, with the identity of the D gene unclear. This receptor was obtained from a human donor with aplastic anemia. CDR3 reads: CASSLDWVSYEQYF. The bases read TGTGCCAGCAGCTTAGATTGGGTCTCCTACGAGCAGTACTTC.